What follows are 19 T cell receptor beta chains derived from one specimen sequenced in a study of vaccination and CD4 T cells after COVID-19. Sequencing of cultured CD4+ T cell DNA used the Oncomine TCR Beta short-read assay. From the PCR reads, TCRdb called clonotypes with MiXCR, one entry per CDR3 protein. Counted here are approximately 19,000 distinct CDR3 sequences, roughly 50% occurring once; the ten biggest clones make up approximately 2.7%. Their antigen targets remain unknown. As for treatment: approximately nine-day PBMC culture with coronavirus spike peptide pools or control peptides (ViraFEST assay). The input for sequencing was CD4+ T cells from blood, cultured in vitro, taken after SARS-CoV-2 vaccination. Receptors were obtained from a human donor who had recovered from COVID-19.

The chain uses TRBV6-1 and TRBJ2-2; weak D call: TRBD1 (5 bases). Per germline, CDR1 MNHNS and CDR2 SASEGT. The ends were cut back, 5 bases at V and 2 bases at J, with 15 bases in the middle. The CDR3 is 16 residues long. CDR3 sequence: CASSPLGRQNTGELFF. CDR3 nucleotide sequence: TGTGCCAGCAGTCCATTGGGGCGGCAAAACACCGGGGAGCTGTTTTTT.

The chain uses TRBV6-2 or TRBV6-3 and TRBJ2-2; 15 nucleotides match TRBD2. The CDR3 loop spans 17 amino acids. The V gene's germline CDR1 is MNHEY and CDR2 SVGEGT. The V segment lost 6 bases and the J segment 7 bases; nucleotides outside the gene matches: 9. The CDR3: CASSPRRTSGRVGELFF. CDR3 DNA: TGTGCCAGCAGCCCTCGCAGGACTAGCGGGAGGGTCGGGGAGCTGTTTTTT.

This clonotype showed up just once. The CDR3 spells CSATIQGIGHEQFF. In DNA, the CDR3 is TGCAGTGCGACGATTCAGGGAATCGGCCATGAGCAGTTCTTC. The rearrangement joins TRBV20-1 to TRBJ2-1, with TRBD1 as a possible D gene (5 bases). V lost 6 bases and J 8 bases, leaving 20 bases between the germline ends. This CDR3 contains 14 residues. In germline, CDR1 is DFQATT, CDR2 SNEGSKA (reference sequence).

V usage is TRBV20-1 and J usage is TRBJ2-1, with 11 bases fitting TRBD2. Germline loops: CDR1 DFQATT, CDR2 SNEGSKA (reference sequence). This CDR3 spans 18 amino acids. V lost 5 bases and J lost 0; bases outside the gene matches: 12. CDR3 coding DNA: TGCAGTGCTCGGAGGGGACTAGCGGTACATAGCTCCTACAATGAGCAGTTCTTC. Translation gives CSARRGLAVHSSYNEQFF.

The rearrangement joins TRBV19 to TRBJ1-5; TRBD1 is a possible D gene (6 bases). This CDR3 region has 13 residues. Germline V gene sequence: CDR1 LNHDA, CDR2 SQIVND (reference sequence). The V gene lost 8 bases and the J gene lost 7 bases, with 15 bases spanning the gap. In DNA form, the CDR3 reads TGTGCCAGTTTACAGGGTGAATTCCAGCCCCAGCATTTT. Its protein product is CASLQGEFQPQHF.

Points on this clonotype: Compared with germline, one end of the junction differs, possibly owing to a read error. This chain uses TRBV5-3 with TRBJ2-6; D gene uncertain. TRBV5-3 is an open reading frame whose function is uncertain. CDR3 length: 16 amino acids. CDR3 residues: CASSLDGLSGANVLTF. The CDR3 nucleotides are TGTGCCAGCAGCTTGGACGGCCTCTCTGGGGCCAACGTCCTGACTTTC.

The V and J genes are TRBV7-3 and TRBJ2-1; 12 positions agree with TRBD2. This CDR3 contains 15 residues. V shed 5 bases and J 6 bases; nucleotides not matched to a gene: 5. CDR1 and CDR2 from the germline V gene are SGHTA and FQGTGA. CDR3 sequence (DNA): TGTGCCAGCAGCGTATCTAGCGGGGGGGGCAATGAGCAGTTCTTC. This codes for CASSVSSGGGNEQFF.

The J gene is TRBJ2-4, the V gene TRBV6-5; D is perhaps TRBD1 (6 bases). This CDR3 has 16 residues. The germline V gene encodes CDR1 MNHEY and CDR2 SVGAGI. V dropped 4 bases and J dropped 0 bases, with 13 bases sitting between them. The CDR3: CASSSSQGVAKNIQYF. The CDR3 DNA reads as TGTGCCAGCAGTTCCTCACAGGGTGTAGCCAAAAACATTCAGTACTTC.

The V call is TRBV10-2, the J call TRBJ1-2; 8 bases fit TRBD1. Trimming at V came to 7 bases and at J to 4 bases, leaving 8 bases not matched to a gene. Germline-derived CDR1 and CDR2 are WSHSY and SAAADI. This CDR3 contains 14 residues. This CDR3 reads CASTMDRDIYGYTF. The CDR3 region has the DNA TGCGCCAGCACCATGGACAGGGATATCTATGGCTACACCTTC.

The V call is TRBV10-3, the J call TRBJ1-1; TRBD1 matches 8 bases. The CDR3 loop spans 14 amino acids. Germline trimming cut 3 bases from V and 3 bases from J; bases unmatched to any gene: 3. Per germline, CDR1 ENHRY and CDR2 SYGVKD. The CDR3 loop reads CAISDRGRDTEAFF. DNA of the CDR3: TGTGCCATCAGTGACAGGGGGCGCGACACTGAAGCTTTCTTT.

The V gene is TRBV20-1, the J gene TRBJ2-1, with 11 bases identical to TRBD1. The germline V gene has CDR1 DFQATT and CDR2 SNEGSKA (reference sequence). V shed 5 bases and J 2 bases; nucleotides not matched to a gene: 2. The CDR3 contains 14 residues. CDR3 sequence: CSAGQGAPYNEQFF. For the CDR3, the DNA is TGCAGTGCTGGACAGGGGGCGCCCTACAATGAGCAGTTCTTC.

The V gene is TRBV19, the J gene TRBJ1-5; D is uncertain. The CDR3 sequence is 16 residues long. From germline, CDR1 is LNHDA and CDR2 SQIVND (reference sequence). V was cut by 3 bases and J by 2 bases, with 14 bases left in between. The CDR3: CASSIALNKGNQPQHF. The CDR3 DNA is TGTGCCAGTAGTATCGCCTTGAATAAAGGCAATCAGCCCCAGCATTTT.

V gene TRBV6-1 combines with J gene TRBJ2-2; perhaps TRBD1 as D (6 bases). With 7 bases removed from V and 1 base from J, the gap between germline ends came to 22 bases. The germline CDR1 and CDR2 sequences are MNHNS and SASEGT. The CDR3 length is 18 residues. Written as DNA, the CDR3 is TGTGCCAGCAACATCGGGTGGGGGCGACCTGAGAACACCGGGGAGCTGTTTTTT. This translates into CASNIGWGRPENTGELFF.

This clonotype has only a few counts. The V gene is TRBV6-5, the J gene TRBJ1-2, with 8 nucleotides matching TRBD1. V lost 0 bases, J lost 8 bases, and 8 bases stayed unmatched. Germline CDR1 MNHEY, CDR2 SVGAGI. This CDR3 is built from 15 residues. CDR3 sequence reads: CASSYSNQGARGYTF. The CDR3 nucleotides are TGTGCCAGCAGTTACTCGAACCAGGGGGCAAGAGGCTACACCTTC.

This chain connects TRBV11-1 to TRBJ1-1; TRBD1 is a possible D gene (5 bases). V lost 3 bases, J lost 1 base, and 6 bases lay in between. CDR3 size: 13 residues. Germline V lookup: CDR1 SGHAT, CDR2 FQDESV (reference sequence). The CDR3 spells CASSFGGNTEAFF. Here the CDR3 DNA reads TGTGCCAGCAGCTTTGGGGGGAACACTGAAGCTTTCTTT.

The CDR3 loop reads CATSDPNYGYTF. In DNA, the CDR3 is TGTGCCACCAGTGATCCGAACTATGGCTACACCTTC. V usage is TRBV24-1 and J usage is TRBJ1-2; D is uncertain. Trimming pared 3 bases from V and 2 bases from J, leaving 3 bases between. The CDR3 runs 12 residues. Germline-derived CDR1 and CDR2 are KGHDR and SFDVKD.

This clonotype was counted a few times. The chain recombines TRBV7-9 with TRBJ2-3; D gene unclear. The CDR3 totals 14 residues. Germline V gives CDR1 SEHNR, CDR2 FQNEAQ (reference sequence). The V and J ends lost 1 base and 0 bases respectively, with 5 bases between them. The chain's CDR3 is CASSLVGSTDTQYF. The CDR3 DNA reads as TGTGCCAGCAGCTTAGTTGGCAGCACAGATACGCAGTATTTT.

This clonotype was recorded a few times. The rearrangement links TRBV29-1 to TRBJ2-3; perhaps TRBD1 as D (5 bases). Germline V lookup: CDR1 SQVTM, CDR2 ANQGSEA. Deletions cut 7 bases from V and 5 bases from J, with 13 bases between. The CDR3 totals 12 residues. This CDR3 is CSAGHGEDTQYF. The CDR3 DNA reads as TGCAGCGCCGGACACGGAGAAGATACGCAGTATTTT.

This clonotype showed up just once. V is TRBV11-2 and J is TRBJ2-5, with a weak D call TRBD2 (5 bases). Germline lookup yields CDR1 SGHAT and CDR2 FQNNGV. This CDR3 comprises 15 residues. V was clipped by 5 bases and J by 1 base, with 14 bases between them. The CDR3 DNA follows: TGTGCCAGCAGCGGTTTGAAGAGGGCCCAAGAGACCCAGTACTTC. Amino acids: CASSGLKRAQETQYF.